A selection of T cell receptor beta chains follows, all from one sample in a study of T-cell memory formation after mild COVID-19. One entry per CDR3 protein results from TCRdb running MiXCR on the 5' RACE reads. In the table there are tens of thousands of distinct CDR3 sequences, about an eighth of which are singletons. What was sequenced was PBMCs or a T cell subset sorted from them (not recorded which). Source of these receptors: an adult woman who had mild COVID-19 (a few samples of this study predate the infection). Cell type and time point are not known. CDR3s include the opening cysteine and the closing phenylalanine or tryptophan. A D gene is named only where the DNA matches it firmly. Clone size is given for some rows only: seen once, a few or many times, or a class if the clone is expanded.

d_gene: .; abundance: .; j_gene: TRBJ2-7; v_gene: TRBV12-3/TRBV12-4; CDR3aa: CASSPPGTPSYEQYF; CDR3nt: TGTGCCAGCAGTCCACCCGGGACACCATCCTACGAGCAGTACTTC
d_gene: .; abundance: few; j_gene: TRBJ2-3; v_gene: TRBV12-3/TRBV12-4; CDR3aa: CATLTGGRQDTQYF; CDR3nt: TGTGCCACCTTAACCGGGGGGCGCCAGGATACGCAGTATTTT
d_gene: .; abundance: .; j_gene: TRBJ1-1; v_gene: TRBV20-1; CDR3aa: CSARAQGVANTEAFF; CDR3nt: TGCAGTGCTAGAGCCCAGGGTGTTGCGAACACTGAAGCTTTCTTT
d_gene: .; abundance: few; j_gene: TRBJ2-2; v_gene: TRBV2; CDR3aa: CASSERGTGELFF; CDR3nt: TGTGCCAGCAGTGAACGCGGCACCGGGGAGCTGTTTTTT
d_gene: TRBD1; abundance: .; j_gene: TRBJ2-7; v_gene: TRBV7-9; CDR3aa: CATVIPGQGVYEQYF; CDR3nt: TGTGCCACCGTAATCCCGGGACAGGGGGTTTACGAGCAGTACTTC
d_gene: .; abundance: once; j_gene: TRBJ1-1; v_gene: TRBV7-9; CDR3aa: CASSPELNTEAFF; CDR3nt: TGTGCCAGCAGCCCGGAGCTGAACACTGAAGCTTTCTTT
d_gene: .; abundance: .; j_gene: TRBJ1-2; v_gene: TRBV2; CDR3aa: CARQSIYGYTF; CDR3nt: TGTGCCAGGCAGTCTATCTATGGCTACACCTTC
d_gene: TRBD1; abundance: few; j_gene: TRBJ2-7; v_gene: TRBV27; CDR3aa: CASSSPGQGSFEQYF; CDR3nt: TGTGCCAGCAGTTCTCCGGGACAGGGGTCGTTCGAGCAGTACTTC
d_gene: TRBD1; abundance: .; j_gene: TRBJ2-2; v_gene: TRBV27; CDR3aa: CASIRSTGMNTGELFF; CDR3nt: TGTGCCAGCATCCGATCGACAGGGATGAACACCGGGGAGCTGTTTTTT
d_gene: .; abundance: few; j_gene: TRBJ2-7; v_gene: TRBV5-6; CDR3aa: CASSLGGSLSYEQYF; CDR3nt: TGTGCCAGCAGCTTGGGAGGGAGTTTGTCCTACGAGCAGTACTTC
d_gene: TRBD2; abundance: .; j_gene: TRBJ2-1; v_gene: TRBV29-1; CDR3aa: CSVVGTSGYNEQFF; CDR3nt: TGCAGCGTCGTTGGGACTAGCGGTTACAATGAGCAGTTCTTC
d_gene: TRBD2; abundance: many; j_gene: TRBJ2-1; v_gene: TRBV3-1; CDR3aa: CASSPGLAGAGFF; CDR3nt: TGTGCCAGCAGCCCCGGACTAGCGGGGGCCGGGTTCTTC
d_gene: .; abundance: few; j_gene: TRBJ1-1; v_gene: TRBV12-3/TRBV12-4; CDR3aa: CASRATTEAF; CDR3nt: TGTGCCAGCAGAGCGACCACTGAAGCTTTT
d_gene: TRBD2; abundance: few; j_gene: TRBJ2-7; v_gene: TRBV7-8; CDR3aa: CASSIPTSGYEQYF; CDR3nt: TGTGCCAGCAGCATTCCGACTAGCGGTTACGAGCAGTACTTC
d_gene: .; abundance: .; j_gene: TRBJ2-5; v_gene: TRBV9; CDR3aa: CASSVVGSRGETQYF; CDR3nt: TGTGCCAGCAGCGTAGTCGGGTCAAGGGGAGAGACCCAGTACTTC
d_gene: .; abundance: few; j_gene: TRBJ2-2; v_gene: TRBV3-1; CDR3aa: CASSPLATGAAGELFF; CDR3nt: TGTGCCAGCAGCCCTCTGGCGACGGGTGCCGCCGGGGAGCTTTTTTTT
d_gene: TRBD2; abundance: few; j_gene: TRBJ2-1; v_gene: TRBV6-1; CDR3aa: CASEGLADEQFF; CDR3nt: TGTGCCAGCGAGGGACTAGCGGATGAGCAGTTCTTC
d_gene: TRBD1; abundance: .; j_gene: TRBJ2-1; v_gene: TRBV9; CDR3aa: CASSVGDRVDEQFF; CDR3nt: TGTGCCAGCAGCGTGGGGGACAGGGTGGATGAGCAGTTCTTC
d_gene: .; abundance: .; j_gene: TRBJ1-2; v_gene: TRBV7-9; CDR3aa: CASSPRFGYTF; CDR3nt: TGTGCCAGCAGCCCCCGTTTTGGCTACACCTTC
d_gene: TRBD2; abundance: .; j_gene: TRBJ2-1; v_gene: TRBV4-1; CDR3aa: CASSQVGTSGGWYEQFF; CDR3nt: TGCGCCAGCAGCCAGGTTGGGACTAGCGGGGGGTGGTATGAGCAGTTCTTC
d_gene: TRBD1; abundance: many; j_gene: TRBJ2-1; v_gene: TRBV4-1; CDR3aa: CASSHLGQGAYNEQFF; CDR3nt: TGCGCCAGCAGCCACCTGGGACAGGGAGCTTACAATGAGCAGTTCTTC
d_gene: .; abundance: .; j_gene: TRBJ1-5; v_gene: TRBV7-8; CDR3aa: CASSLFRPVQPYSNQPQHF; CDR3nt: TGTGCCAGCAGCTTATTTCGCCCCGTTCAGCCATATAGCAATCAGCCCCAGCATTTT
d_gene: .; abundance: few; j_gene: TRBJ2-4; v_gene: TRBV15; CDR3aa: CATSRGETGKNIQYF; CDR3nt: TGTGCCACCAGCAGGGGGGAGACGGGCAAAAACATTCAGTACTTC
d_gene: TRBD1; abundance: .; j_gene: TRBJ2-7; v_gene: TRBV5-1; CDR3aa: CASSLVGGQETYEQYF; CDR3nt: TGCGCCAGCAGCTTGGTCGGTGGACAGGAGACCTACGAGCAGTACTTC
d_gene: TRBD1; abundance: many; j_gene: TRBJ1-2; v_gene: TRBV2; CDR3aa: CASLDRVLSHGYTF; CDR3nt: TGTGCCAGCCTCGACAGGGTCTTATCCCATGGCTACACCTTC
d_gene: .; abundance: few; j_gene: TRBJ2-2; v_gene: TRBV7-6; CDR3aa: CASTLSPRELFF; CDR3nt: TGTGCCAGCACCTTAAGCCCTCGGGAGCTGTTTTTT
d_gene: .; abundance: .; j_gene: TRBJ2-6; v_gene: TRBV20-1; CDR3aa: CIAALSGANVLTF; CDR3nt: TGCATCGCCGCATTATCCGGGGCCAACGTCCTGACTTTC
d_gene: TRBD1; abundance: .; j_gene: TRBJ2-1; v_gene: TRBV5-1; CDR3aa: CASSVDRGLGNEQFF; CDR3nt: TGCGCCAGCAGCGTGGACAGGGGGCTGGGGAATGAGCAGTTCTTC
d_gene: TRBD2; abundance: .; j_gene: TRBJ2-1; v_gene: TRBV4-3; CDR3aa: CASSQDRWREGHGDEQFF; CDR3nt: TGCGCCAGCAGCCAAGATCGCTGGCGGGAGGGCCATGGCGATGAGCAGTTCTTC
d_gene: TRBD2; abundance: many; j_gene: TRBJ2-1; v_gene: TRBV7-6; CDR3aa: CASSLSGGAYNEQFF; CDR3nt: TGTGCCAGCAGTCTTAGCGGGGGGGCGTACAATGAGCAGTTCTTC
d_gene: .; abundance: many; j_gene: TRBJ2-1; v_gene: TRBV12-3/TRBV12-4; CDR3aa: CASRHPSDDEQFF; CDR3nt: TGTGCCAGCAGACACCCTAGCGACGATGAGCAGTTCTTC
d_gene: .; abundance: few; j_gene: TRBJ2-6; v_gene: TRBV11-2; CDR3aa: CASSPPDSVVTNVLTF; CDR3nt: TGTGCCAGCAGCCCTCCGGACAGCGTGGTTACGAACGTCCTGACTTTC
d_gene: .; abundance: many; j_gene: TRBJ2-1; v_gene: TRBV27; CDR3aa: CASSPLLRGNEQFF; CDR3nt: TGTGCCAGCAGTCCCCTCCTTAGGGGCAATGAGCAGTTCTTC
d_gene: .; abundance: .; j_gene: TRBJ1-4; v_gene: TRBV5-6; CDR3aa: CASSLGQDEKLFF; CDR3nt: TGTGCCAGCAGCTTAGGGCAGGATGAAAAACTGTTTTTT
d_gene: TRBD1; abundance: .; j_gene: TRBJ1-5; v_gene: TRBV12-3/TRBV12-4; CDR3aa: CASSPERDRLGFSNQPQHF; CDR3nt: TGTGCCAGCAGCCCTGAGCGGGACAGGCTCGGATTTAGCAATCAGCCCCAGCATTTT
d_gene: .; abundance: many; j_gene: TRBJ2-7; v_gene: TRBV5-1; CDR3aa: CASSLSWGPSYEQYF; CDR3nt: TGCGCCAGCAGCTTAAGTTGGGGGCCCTCCTACGAGCAGTACTTC
d_gene: TRBD1; abundance: .; j_gene: TRBJ2-7; v_gene: TRBV29-1; CDR3aa: CSAGTGLYEQYF; CDR3nt: TGCAGCGCCGGGACAGGGTTATACGAGCAGTACTTC
d_gene: .; abundance: few; j_gene: TRBJ2-1; v_gene: TRBV4-3; CDR3aa: CASSQGAEVNEQFF; CDR3nt: TGCGCCAGCAGCCAAGGAGCAGAGGTCAATGAGCAGTTCTTC
d_gene: TRBD1; abundance: many; j_gene: TRBJ2-2; v_gene: TRBV6-4; CDR3aa: CATRGPGQGPGELFF; CDR3nt: TGTGCCACGCGGGGACCGGGACAGGGGCCCGGGGAGCTGTTTTTT
d_gene: TRBD2; abundance: many; j_gene: TRBJ2-6; v_gene: TRBV4-2; CDR3aa: CASSHLAGGSGANVLTF; CDR3nt: TGTGCCAGCAGCCACCTAGCGGGAGGATCCGGGGCCAACGTCCTGACTTTC
d_gene: .; abundance: .; j_gene: TRBJ2-7; v_gene: TRBV5-1; CDR3aa: CASSQPGQTYEQYF; CDR3nt: TGCGCCAGCAGCCAACCAGGACAGACCTACGAGCAGTACTTC
d_gene: .; abundance: .; j_gene: TRBJ2-3; v_gene: TRBV3-1; CDR3aa: CASSQLELDGGEVTDTQYF; CDR3nt: TGTGCCAGCAGCCAACTTGAACTAGACGGCGGGGAGGTTACAGATACGCAGTATTTT
d_gene: .; abundance: few; j_gene: TRBJ1-1; v_gene: TRBV27; CDR3aa: CASSPTPGHEAFF; CDR3nt: TGTGCCAGCAGTCCGACGCCGGGACATGAAGCTTTCTTT
d_gene: TRBD2; abundance: few; j_gene: TRBJ2-2; v_gene: TRBV9; CDR3aa: CASSAAGGLTGELFF; CDR3nt: TGTGCCAGCAGCGCTGCGGGAGGGTTAACCGGGGAGCTGTTTTTT
d_gene: TRBD2; abundance: few; j_gene: TRBJ2-2; v_gene: TRBV7-6; CDR3aa: CASSFRDGGFANTGELFF; CDR3nt: TGTGCCAGCAGCTTCCGGGACGGGGGGTTCGCGAACACCGGGGAGCTGTTTTTT
d_gene: TRBD2; abundance: few; j_gene: TRBJ2-5; v_gene: TRBV2; CDR3aa: CASSERTSRQETQYF; CDR3nt: TGTGCCAGCAGTGAAAGGACTAGCAGACAAGAGACCCAGTACTTC
d_gene: .; abundance: .; j_gene: TRBJ2-1; v_gene: TRBV9; CDR3aa: CASSVSGEPYNEQFF; CDR3nt: TGTGCCAGCAGCGTATCCGGGGAACCTTACAATGAGCAGTTCTTC
d_gene: TRBD2; abundance: few; j_gene: TRBJ2-1; v_gene: TRBV6-5; CDR3aa: CASSYGTRNEQFF; CDR3nt: TGTGCCAGCAGTTACGGGACTAGAAATGAGCAGTTCTTC
d_gene: .; abundance: few; j_gene: TRBJ2-1; v_gene: TRBV6-5; CDR3aa: CATSSGVPSYNEQFF; CDR3nt: TGTGCCACCTCGAGTGGGGTTCCCTCCTACAATGAGCAGTTCTTC
d_gene: TRBD2; abundance: few; j_gene: TRBJ2-5; v_gene: TRBV6-2/TRBV6-3; CDR3aa: CASSQTPLAGEQETQYF; CDR3nt: TGTGCCAGCAGTCAAACTCCCCTAGCGGGCGAGCAAGAGACCCAGTACTTC
d_gene: TRBD2; abundance: .; j_gene: TRBJ2-7; v_gene: TRBV9; CDR3aa: CASSSRATGGAYEQYF; CDR3nt: TGTGCCAGCAGCTCTCGTGCAACGGGAGGGGCCTACGAGCAGTACTTC